This T cell receptor (beta chain) was obtained from a study of long-term antiretroviral therapy in people with HIV. They ran version v3.0 of the immunoSEQ assay at survey level. The protocol was immunoSEQ multiplex PCR, while the TCRdb copy is restricted to in-frame clones and leaves out a portion. This table holds some 28,000 clones, roughly 96% found once. There are 17 residues in the CDR3. V shed 0 bases and J shed 0 bases, with 13 bases lying between them. Germline assignment: CDR1 SNHLY and CDR2 FYNNEI. This receptor was taken from a man in his thirties or forties with HIV. The chain couples TRBV2 to TRBJ2-3; a weak D match, TRBD2 (6 bases). The sample consisted of unsorted PBMCs, taken about 6.6 years after starting antiretroviral therapy. The CDR3 reads CASSEARDLFSTDTQYF. The CDR3 nucleotides read TGTGCCAGCAGTGAAGCCCGGGACTTGTTTAGCACAGATACGCAGTATTTT. The variable domain in full, completed from reference TRBV2 and TRBJ2-3, reads EPEVTQTPSHQVTQMGQEVILRCVPISNHLYFYWYRQILGQKVEFLVSFYNNEISEKSEIFDDQFSVERPDGSNFTLKIRSTKLEDSAMYFCASSEARDLFSTDTQYFGPGTRLTVL.